A single sample gave rise to the 10 T cell receptor beta chains below, sequenced in a study of T cells after yellow fever vaccination. One entry per CDR3 protein, called by TCRdb with MiXCR from the 5' RACE reads. In the table there are a few hundred thousand distinct CDR3 sequences, about a sixth of which are singletons. Sequencing used PBMCs, obtained more than 4 days after the first yellow fever vaccination. These receptors came from a man aged 18-30 years who received the YFV17D yellow fever vaccine.

The gene calls are TRBV19 and TRBJ2-1; 9 positions match TRBD2. The germline V gene has CDR1 LNHDA and CDR2 SQIVND (reference sequence). Trimming cost V 0 bases and J 7 bases; bases outside gene matches: 7. The CDR3 loop spans 16 amino acids. The DNA for the CDR3 is TGTGCCAGTAGTATAGATCTAGCGGGGACAGTGAATGAGCAGTTCTTC. Its translation is CASSIDLAGTVNEQFF.

This chain joins TRBV9 and TRBJ2-7; the D gene could be TRBD1 or TRBD2 (5 bases each). The germline gives CDR1 SGDLS, CDR2 YYNGEE. The ends were cut back, 0 bases at V and 4 bases at J, with 14 bases in the middle. The CDR3 sequence is 15 residues long. CDR3 bases: TGTGCCAGCAGCGTAGACGACGGGACCGAGTACGAGCAGTACTTC. Residues: CASSVDDGTEYEQYF.

The chain uses TRBV29-1 and TRBJ1-4; D might be TRBD1 (5 bases). The CDR3 is made up of 12 amino acids. Germline V CDR1 and CDR2: SQVTM, ANQGSEA. V was trimmed by 1 base and J by 8 bases, leaving 8 bases between them. DNA for the CDR3: TGCAGCGTTGAAGGGGCAGGGGAAAAACTGTTTTTT. This translates into CSVEGAGEKLFF.

This clonotype was seen only a few times. V and J are TRBV24-1 and TRBJ2-1; D gene ambiguous. V lost 4 bases to trimming and J lost 6 bases, with 6 bases between them. The germline V gene has CDR1 KGHDR and CDR2 SFDVKD. The CDR3 contains 12 residues. The CDR3 loop is CATSDIRNEQFF. DNA for the CDR3: TGTGCCACCAGTGACATCCGCAATGAGCAGTTCTTC.

The V gene is TRBV6-2 or TRBV6-3, the J gene TRBJ2-2; 11 bases align to TRBD2. The CDR3 is 16 amino acids. V was pared by 6 bases and J by 10 bases, with 13 bases of the junction left unmatched. CDR1 is MNHEY and CDR2 is SVGEGT in the germline V gene. This CDR3 reads CASSLTSGDAREELFF. As DNA, the CDR3 is TGTGCCAGCAGCCTGACTAGCGGGGATGCTCGGGAGGAGCTGTTTTTT.

This clonotype was detected a few times. Here the CDR3 reads CASRRGQTQETQYF. The DNA of the CDR3 is TGTGCCAGTAGGCGGGGACAGACCCAAGAGACCCAGTACTTC. The chain employs TRBV19 and TRBJ2-5, with a weak D call TRBD1 (7 bases). The CDR3 length is 14 residues. Germline V gene lookup returns CDR1 LNHDA and CDR2 SQIVND (reference sequence). V was trimmed by 6 bases and J by 1 base, leaving 12 bases between them. Supplemented by reference TRBV19 and TRBJ2-5, the full variable domain reads DGGITQSPKYLFRKEGQNVTLSCEQNLNHDAMYWYRQDPGQGLRLIYYSQIVNDFQKGDIAEGYSVSREKKESFPLTVTSAQKNPTAFYLCASRRGQTQETQYFGPGTRLLVL.

The chain carries TRBV24-1 and TRBJ2-7; tentative D call: TRBD2 (5 bases). This CDR3 has 15 amino acids. V dropped 0 bases and J dropped 2 bases, with 10 bases sitting between them. Per germline, CDR1 KGHDR and CDR2 SFDVKD. The CDR3: CATSDLQTGTYEQYV. CDR3 in DNA: TGTGCCACCAGTGATTTGCAGACGGGGACCTACGAGCAGTACGTC.

This rearrangement joins TRBV3-1 to TRBJ1-2; D ambiguous. The CDR3 has 13 amino acids. Germline CDR1 reads LGHDT; CDR2 reads YNNKEL (reference sequence). V lost 0 bases to trimming and J lost 5 bases, with 7 bases between them. CDR3 DNA sequence: TGTGCCAGCAGCCAAGATTTACGTTATGGCTACACCTTC. It translates to CASSQDLRYGYTF.

This rearrangement joins TRBV7-9 to TRBJ2-5; 12 bases line up with TRBD2. CDR1 is SEHNR and CDR2 is FQNEAQ in the germline V gene (reference sequence). V was clipped by 2 bases and J by 5 bases; unmatched bases: 6. This CDR3 comprises 16 residues. The CDR3 DNA follows: TGTGCCAGCAGCTTAAGGGCCGGGACTAGCGGGGAGACCCAGTACTTC. It specifies CASSLRAGTSGETQYF.

This clonotype was observed a handful of times. The chain couples TRBV5-6 to TRBJ1-5; D is unresolved. Germline V gene data show CDR1 as SGHDT and CDR2 as YYEEEE. Trimming shortened V by 1 base and J by 5 bases, and 22 bases separated the two germline ends. There are 18 residues in the CDR3. CDR3 amino acids: CASSLFGERDSNYQPQHF. The CDR3 DNA reads as TGTGCCAGCAGCTTGTTCGGGGAAAGGGATTCCAATTATCAGCCCCAGCATTTT.